Following are 31 T cell receptor beta chains from one sample sequenced in a study of cytomegalovirus exposure and HLA in healthy donors. The study ran its PCR with 60 Vbeta and 13 Jbeta primers. Clones were read by immunoSEQ multiplex PCR, and TCRdb kept only the in-frame ones, dropping some. The sample lists about 190,000 clones, 77% occurring once. Sequenced material: PBMCs. The receptors stem from a woman aged 25 to 39 in good health and CMV-seropositive.

The J gene is TRBJ2-3, the V gene TRBV29-1; D may be TRBD2 (5 bases). Germline V gene sequence: CDR1 SQVTM, CDR2 ANQGSEA. Trimming removed 4 bases at V and 3 bases at J, with 14 bases between. The CDR3 has 14 residues. Here the CDR3 reads CSVGEFGITDTQYF. DNA of the CDR3: TGCAGCGTTGGGGAGTTCGGGATAACAGATACGCAGTATTTT.

The rearrangement uses TRBV5-1 and TRBJ1-1; TRBD1 matches 7 bases. The V segment lost 4 bases and the J segment 5 bases; nucleotides outside the gene matches: 5. Germline V gene lookup returns CDR1 SGHRS and CDR2 YFSETQ. This CDR3 has 13 amino acids. The CDR3 here is CASSQQGITEAFF. The DNA of the CDR3 is TGCGCCAGCAGCCAACAGGGGATAACTGAAGCTTTCTTT. The full variable domain, its missing parts supplied by reference TRBV5-1 and TRBJ1-1, is KAGVTQTPRYLIKTRGQQVTLSCSPISGHRSVSWYQQTPGQGLQFLFEYFSETQRNKGNFPGRFSGRQFSNSRSEMNVSTLELGDSALYLCASSQQGITEAFFGQGTRLTVV.

The rearrangement uses TRBV5-8 and TRBJ2-2, with 9 bases matching TRBD1. The germline CDR1 and CDR2 sequences are SGHTS and YDEGEE. The CDR3 has 15 residues. Trimming cost V 2 bases and J 5 bases; bases outside gene matches: 4. The CDR3 DNA is TGTGCCAGCAGCTTACAGGGGGCCCGGACCGGGGAGCTGTTTTTT. It codes for CASSLQGARTGELFF.

The chain joins TRBV6-1 to TRBJ1-2; TRBD1 agrees at 8 bases. V lost 2 bases, J lost 8 bases, and 7 bases stayed unmatched. Germline lookup yields CDR1 MNHNS and CDR2 SASEGT. The CDR3 spans 14 residues. The CDR3 DNA reads as TGTGCCAGCAGTGAACGGCAGGGGGCTGGCGGCTACACCTTC. Its protein is CASSERQGAGGYTF.

The chain recombines TRBV6-1 with TRBJ2-7, with 7 bases lining up with TRBD1. The CDR3 runs 14 residues. Unmatched junction bases numbered 5, after V lost 4 bases and J lost 2 bases. Germline assignment: CDR1 MNHNS and CDR2 SASEGT. The CDR3 nucleotides are TGTGCCAGCAGTGGACTGACAGGGCCCTACGAGCAGTACTTC. It yields the protein CASSGLTGPYEQYF.

The chain combines TRBV6-5 with TRBJ1-2; 10 nucleotides align to TRBD1. CDR1 MNHEY and CDR2 SVGAGI come from the germline V gene. CDR3 length: 15 amino acids. Trimming cost V 7 bases and J 4 bases; bases outside gene matches: 9. The CDR3 region is CASIKPGQGTYGYTF. In DNA form, the CDR3 reads TGTGCCAGCATTAAACCGGGACAGGGGACCTATGGCTACACCTTC.

J is TRBJ2-7 and V is TRBV9; D gene unclear. CDR1 SGDLS and CDR2 YYNGEE come from the germline V gene. Trimming took 6 bases from V and 7 from J, leaving 14 bases between them. This CDR3 is built from 12 residues. The CDR3 is CASTAIGWEQYF. In DNA form, the CDR3 reads TGTGCCAGCACCGCGATCGGGTGGGAGCAGTACTTC.

V is TRBV5-1 and J is TRBJ2-5, with 9 bases aligning to TRBD1. V shed 4 bases, J shed 10 bases, and the junction held 11 bases outside the gene matches. CDR3 length equals 14 residues. Germline V gene data show CDR1 as SGHRS and CDR2 as YFSETQ. The CDR3 protein is CASSAADRGGGQYF. In DNA form, the CDR3 reads TGCGCCAGCAGCGCGGCGGACAGGGGTGGGGGCCAGTACTTC. The entire variable domain, with the rest obtained from reference TRBV5-1 and TRBJ2-5, is as follows: KAGVTQTPRYLIKTRGQQVTLSCSPISGHRSVSWYQQTPGQGLQFLFEYFSETQRNKGNFPGRFSGRQFSNSRSEMNVSTLELGDSALYLCASSAADRGGGQYFGPGTRLLVL.

V usage is TRBV18 and J usage is TRBJ2-3; 7 bases map to TRBD1. V lost 3 bases to trimming and J lost 3 bases; unmatched junction nucleotides: 12. The V gene's germline CDR1 is KGHSH and CDR2 LQKENI. The CDR3 consists of 17 residues. CDR3 region: CASSPSRDRMGTDTQYF. CDR3 in DNA: TGTGCCAGCTCACCCAGCCGGGACAGAATGGGGACAGATACGCAGTATTTT.

This sequence joins TRBV27 and TRBJ1-1, with 10 positions matching TRBD1. The V gene end was trimmed by 5 bases and the J gene end by 0 bases; junction bases not matched to a gene: 9. CDR1 and CDR2 from the germline V gene are MNHEY and SMNVEV (reference sequence). This CDR3 spans 17 amino acids. The CDR3 here is CASSPLGQGGLNTEAFF. In DNA, the CDR3 is TGTGCCAGCAGTCCCCTTGGACAGGGGGGCCTGAACACTGAAGCTTTCTTT.

The chain recombines TRBV4-2 with TRBJ1-2, with D possibly being TRBD1 (6 bases). Germline V gene data show CDR1 as LGHNA and CDR2 as YNFKEQ. The V gene lost 0 bases and the J gene lost 0 bases, with 11 bases spanning the gap. The CDR3 length is 16 residues. Here the CDR3 reads CASSQDLTGTNYGYTF. The CDR3 nucleotides read TGTGCCAGCAGCCAAGATCTGACAGGCACTAACTATGGCTACACCTTC.

Written as DNA, the CDR3 is TGTGCCAGCAGCCTGCTAACTGGTATTGGCTACACCTTC. This translates into CASSLLTGIGYTF. V is TRBV14 and J is TRBJ1-2; D uncertain. CDR3 size: 13 residues. The V gene's germline CDR1 is SGHDN and CDR2 FVKESK. Between the trimmed V and J ends, which lost 4 bases and 7 bases, there was a span of 13 bases.

The chain uses TRBV2 and TRBJ2-5; 8 nucleotides align to TRBD1. Per germline, CDR1 SNHLY and CDR2 FYNNEI. The CDR3 is made up of 14 amino acids. The ends lost 5 bases at V and 2 bases at J; junction bases unmatched: 4. The CDR3 loop is CASSTDRGQETQYF. CDR3 nucleotides: TGTGCCAGCAGTACTGACAGGGGTCAAGAGACCCAGTACTTC.

The chain carries TRBV29-1 and TRBJ2-1, with TRBD2 matching over 10 bases. Germline values: CDR1 SQVTM, CDR2 ANQGSEA. The CDR3 contains 14 residues. V lost 2 bases to trimming and J lost 2 bases; unmatched junction nucleotides: 0. The CDR3, as DNA: TGCAGCGTTGAAAGCGGGGGGGCCTACAATGAGCAGTTCTTC. It yields the protein CSVESGGAYNEQFF.

The rearrangement uses TRBV6-5 and TRBJ2-2, with TRBD1 as a possible D gene (6 bases). Trimming stripped 6 bases from V and 1 base from J, with 12 bases between. Germline CDR1 is MNHEY and CDR2 is SVGAGI. This CDR3 spans 15 amino acids. CDR3 coding DNA: TGTGCCAGCAGGAGAACAGGGATGAACACCGGGGAGCTGTTTTTT. It codes for CASRRTGMNTGELFF.

The chain links TRBV5-1 to TRBJ2-1; 16 bases are a match to TRBD2. The CDR3 loop spans 18 amino acids. The germline CDR1 and CDR2 sequences are SGHRS and YFSETQ. Trimming removed 4 bases from V and 4 bases from J; junction bases left unmatched: 8. Here the CDR3 reads CASSLGTSGRGGYNEQFF. The CDR3 DNA reads TGCGCCAGCAGCCTCGGGACTAGCGGGAGGGGTGGGTACAATGAGCAGTTCTTC.

This rearrangement joins TRBV11-1 to TRBJ1-1, with 9 bases matching TRBD1. The trim removed 4 bases at V and 6 bases at J, leaving 9 bases unmatched. The V gene's germline CDR1 is SGHAT and CDR2 FQDESV (reference sequence). CDR3 length: 15 residues. The CDR3 region has the DNA TGTGCCAGCAGCTCAGGGACAGGGCGAAAGGCTGAAGCTTTCTTT. This encodes CASSSGTGRKAEAFF.

The V call is TRBV7-8, the J call TRBJ1-5; 7 nucleotides match TRBD1. The CDR3 spans 16 residues. Germline CDR1 is SGHVS and CDR2 is FQNEAQ. J was trimmed by 8 bases and V by 1 base; bases with no gene match: 11. In DNA, the CDR3 is TGTGCCAGCAGCTTAGAGGGGAGACAGGGAGGTAAGCCCCAGCATTTT. It translates to CASSLEGRQGGKPQHF.

This chain joins TRBV5-1 and TRBJ2-3; 16 nucleotides agree with TRBD2. Germline CDR1 and CDR2: SGHRS and YFSETQ. This CDR3 contains 17 residues. Germline trimming cut 0 bases from V and 9 bases from J; bases unmatched to any gene: 7. The CDR3 region is CASSLVGLAGGLRTQYF. DNA for the CDR3: TGCGCCAGCAGCTTGGTGGGACTAGCGGGGGGGCTCCGGACGCAGTATTTT. Drawing the rest from reference TRBV5-1 and TRBJ2-3, the complete variable domain is KAGVTQTPRYLIKTRGQQVTLSCSPISGHRSVSWYQQTPGQGLQFLFEYFSETQRNKGNFPGRFSGRQFSNSRSEMNVSTLELGDSALYLCASSLVGLAGGLRTQYFGPGTRLTVL.

The V call is TRBV2, the J call TRBJ2-1, with D possibly matching TRBD1 (5 bases). CDR1 is SNHLY, CDR2 FYNNEI, per germline. There are 11 residues in the CDR3. V gave up 8 bases and J gave up 7 bases, with 9 bases separating them. The CDR3, as DNA: TGTGCCAGCCAGGGTTGGAATGAGCAGTTCTTC. This translates into CASQGWNEQFF.

This clone has a handful of counts. The V gene is TRBV19, the J gene TRBJ1-2, with 7 bases that match TRBD1. V lost 5 bases and J lost 8; bases outside the gene matches: 11. CDR3 length: 14 amino acids. CDR1 and CDR2 from the germline V gene are LNHDA and SQIVND (reference sequence). The DNA for the CDR3 is TGTGCCAGTAGTTATGGTCCGACAGGGCGAGGCTACACCTTC. Encoded protein: CASSYGPTGRGYTF.

The chain links TRBV30 to TRBJ2-2; the match to TRBD2 covers 9 bases. The CDR3 is made up of 15 amino acids. The V segment lost 3 bases and the J segment 5 bases; nucleotides outside the gene matches: 7. The germline V gene encodes CDR1 GTSNPN and CDR2 SVGIG (reference sequence). The CDR3 coding sequence is TGTGCCTGGAGGGCTAGCGGGGTCGAGACCGGGGAGCTGTTTTTT. This gives the protein CAWRASGVETGELFF.

The J gene is TRBJ2-2, the V gene TRBV9; 9 bases line up with TRBD2. Germline V gene sequence: CDR1 SGDLS, CDR2 YYNGEE. V was pared by 4 bases and J by 7 bases, with 8 bases of the junction left unmatched. This CDR3 is 15 amino acids long. The DNA of the CDR3 is TGTGCCAGCAGCTACTTAGCGGGAGCGGTCGGGGAGCTGTTTTTT. It codes for CASSYLAGAVGELFF.

The gene calls are TRBV7-9 and TRBJ2-7, with D uncertain. In germline, CDR1 is SEHNR, CDR2 FQNEAQ (reference sequence). Deletions cut 3 bases from V and 2 bases from J, with 5 bases between. The CDR3 sequence is 12 residues long. The CDR3 nucleotides are TGTGCCAGCAGCTTTGCAGCCTACGAGCAGTACTTC. Protein: CASSFAAYEQYF.

V gene TRBV9 combines with J gene TRBJ2-5, with D perhaps matching TRBD2 (5 bases). Germline values: CDR1 SGDLS, CDR2 YYNGEE. Trimming took 0 bases from V and 7 from J, leaving 13 bases between them. This CDR3 has 14 residues. CDR3 protein: CASSVASSEGTQYF. DNA for the CDR3: TGTGCCAGCAGCGTAGCGAGTAGCGAGGGGACCCAGTACTTC.

The rearrangement joins TRBV6-6 to TRBJ1-5; 9 bases are a match to TRBD1. Per the germline V gene, CDR1 is MNHNY and CDR2 is SVGAGI (reference sequence). The CDR3 has 15 amino acids. The junction had 7 bases not matched to a gene; V was cut back by 4 bases and J by 6 bases. The chain's CDR3 is CASSWTGEDGQPQHF. DNA of the CDR3: TGTGCCAGCAGTTGGACAGGGGAGGACGGTCAGCCCCAGCATTTT.

The J gene is TRBJ1-5, the V gene TRBV9; D unclear. CDR1 and CDR2 from the germline V gene are SGDLS and YYNGEE. The length of the CDR3 is 14 residues. Trimming left V 0 bases short and J 3 bases short, with 7 bases between. CDR3 loop: CASSVAGNNQPQHF. CDR3 nucleotide sequence: TGTGCCAGCAGCGTAGCCGGGAACAATCAGCCCCAGCATTTT.

This chain links TRBV29-1 with TRBJ2-3; D not resolved. V gave up 3 bases and J gave up 0 bases, with 4 bases separating them. This CDR3 is 12 amino acids long. Germline assignment: CDR1 SQVTM and CDR2 ANQGSEA. The CDR3 loop is CSVDGSTDTQYF. CDR3 nucleotides: TGCAGCGTTGACGGTAGCACAGATACGCAGTATTTT.

V gene TRBV7-9 combines with J gene TRBJ2-1; TRBD2 is a possible D gene (7 bases). Trimming took off 5 bases at V and 5 bases at J, with 19 bases between the two ends. The CDR3 extends over 16 amino acids. Per the germline V gene, CDR1 is SEHNR and CDR2 is FQNEAQ (reference sequence). The DNA of the CDR3 is TGTGCCAGCAGCCCGAGGGGGGGAGGGCCTCACAATGAGCAGTTCTTC. This translates into CASSPRGGGPHNEQFF.

This rearrangement joins TRBV6-5 to TRBJ1-2, with D possibly TRBD1 on 5 matching bases. Between the trimmed V and J ends, which lost 6 bases and 0 bases, there was a span of 14 bases. Germline V lookup: CDR1 MNHEY, CDR2 SVGAGI. CDR3 length: 15 residues. The CDR3 nucleotides are TGTGCCAGCAGCCGTCGGCAGGGCACTAACTATGGCTACACCTTC. Residues: CASSRRQGTNYGYTF.

This chain links TRBV7-3 with TRBJ2-1, with TRBD2 matching over 8 bases. The CDR3 length is 15 residues. The germline CDR1 and CDR2 sequences are SGHTA and FQGTGA. V gave up 3 bases and J gave up 6 bases; unmatched junction bases: 7. This CDR3 reads CASSFGTSSSNEQFF. CDR3 nucleotide sequence: TGTGCCAGCAGCTTTGGGACTAGTAGTTCCAATGAGCAGTTCTTC.